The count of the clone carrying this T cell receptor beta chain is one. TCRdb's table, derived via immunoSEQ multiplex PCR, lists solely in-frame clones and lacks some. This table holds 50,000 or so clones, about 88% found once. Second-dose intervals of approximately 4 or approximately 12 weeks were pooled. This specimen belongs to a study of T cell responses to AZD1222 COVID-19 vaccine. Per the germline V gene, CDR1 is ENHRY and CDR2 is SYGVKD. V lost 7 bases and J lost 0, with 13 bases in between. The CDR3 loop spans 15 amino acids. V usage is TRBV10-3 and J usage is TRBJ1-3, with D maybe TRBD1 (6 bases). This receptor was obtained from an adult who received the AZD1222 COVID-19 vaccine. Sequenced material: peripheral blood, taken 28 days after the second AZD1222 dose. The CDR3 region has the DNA TGTGCCATCACCCTGGACAGCGGCTCTGGAAACACCATATATTTT. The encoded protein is CAITLDSGSGNTIYF.